These 31 T cell receptor beta chains were all obtained from the same sample, sequenced in a study of blood T cell repertoires in COVID-19. Clones were read by immunoSEQ multiplex PCR, and TCRdb kept only the in-frame ones, dropping some. The sample yields roughly 500,000 clones, around 89% seen once. The sequencing input was PBMCs or T cells enriched from blood (not recorded which). The receptors originated from a woman aged 40-49 years who had recovered from COVID-19.

In its sample, this clone was seen once. The chain carries TRBV27 and TRBJ2-5; 9 bases align to TRBD1. The ends lost 6 bases at V and 2 bases at J; junction bases unmatched: 7. The CDR3 is 15 residues long. Germline V CDR1 and CDR2: MNHEY, SMNVEV (reference sequence). CDR3 region: CASREDRGPQETQYF. The DNA for the CDR3 is TGTGCCAGCAGAGAGGACAGGGGCCCTCAAGAGACCCAGTACTTC.

The V call is TRBV30, the J call TRBJ2-4, with TRBD1 matching 8 bases. The CDR3 runs to 13 residues. The V gene's germline CDR1 is GTSNPN and CDR2 SVGIG (reference sequence). J was trimmed by 8 bases and V by 3 bases; bases with no gene match: 6. DNA for the CDR3: TGTGCCTGGAGCGGACAGGGACGGGACATTCAGTACTTC. It specifies CAWSGQGRDIQYF.

The rearrangement links TRBV27 to TRBJ2-7; possibly TRBD2 for D (5 bases). V was pared by 2 bases and J by 5 bases, with 10 bases between. The V gene's germline CDR1 is MNHEY and CDR2 SMNVEV (reference sequence). The CDR3 runs 13 residues. CDR3 DNA: TGTGCCAGCAGTTTAGGGGAGTTCAACGAGCAGTACTTC. It is translated as CASSLGEFNEQYF.

The chain combines TRBV5-6 with TRBJ1-2; tentative D call: TRBD1 (5 bases). The V and J ends lost 5 bases and 8 bases respectively, with 16 bases between them. The CDR3 sequence is 13 residues long. The germline V gene has CDR1 SGHDT and CDR2 YYEEEE. The CDR3 DNA is TGTGCCAGCAGAAATTCGGGGGTTTGGGGCTACACCTTC. It specifies CASRNSGVWGYTF.

The chain joins TRBV5-8 to TRBJ1-2; 8 nucleotides agree with TRBD1. CDR3 size: 15 residues. J was trimmed by 3 bases and V by 0 bases; bases with no gene match: 4. The V gene's germline CDR1 is SGHTS and CDR2 YDEGEE. CDR3 sequence reads: CASSLGMDRDYGYTF. Here the CDR3 DNA reads TGTGCCAGCAGCTTGGGGATGGACAGGGACTATGGCTACACCTTC.

The chain combines TRBV5-4 with TRBJ1-3, with D uncertain. V was clipped by 0 bases and J by 4 bases, with 2 bases between them. The CDR3 is 12 amino acids. Germline loops: CDR1 SGHNT, CDR2 YYREEE (reference sequence). The CDR3 DNA reads as TGTGCCAGCAGCTTGGCGGGAAACACCATATATTTT. This sequence encodes CASSLAGNTIYF. Together with reference TRBV5-4 and TRBJ1-3, the CDR3 gives the full variable domain: ETGVTQSPTHLIKTRGQQVTLRCSSQSGHNTVSWYQQALGQGPQFIFQYYREEENGRGNFPPRFSGLQFPNYSSELNVNALELDDSALYLCASSLAGNTIYFGEGSWLTVV.

This chain links TRBV6-5 with TRBJ2-1, with D tentatively TRBD2 (5 bases). This CDR3 region has 15 residues. Germline V lookup: CDR1 MNHEY, CDR2 SVGAGI. With 5 bases removed from V and 9 bases from J, the gap between germline ends came to 20 bases. In nucleotides, the CDR3 is TGTGCCAGCAGTAGACTACTGGATAAGATGGGTGAGCAGTTCTTC. This codes for CASSRLLDKMGEQFF.

The chain combines TRBV14 with TRBJ2-7, with 7 bases lining up with TRBD2. From germline, CDR1 is SGHDN and CDR2 FVKESK. V lost 0 bases, J lost 4 bases, and 9 bases stayed unmatched. This CDR3 has 16 residues. CDR3 nucleotides: TGTGCCAGCAGCCAAGATCTAGGCCTAGCGGCTTACGAGCAGTACTTC. This codes for CASSQDLGLAAYEQYF.

The chain employs TRBV20-1 and TRBJ1-2, with D perhaps TRBD1 (5 bases). Germline CDR1 and CDR2: DFQATT and SNEGSKA (reference sequence). This CDR3 spans 11 amino acids. DNA of the CDR3: TGCAGGGCAGGACACAACTATGGCTACACCTTC. Translating it yields CRAGHNYGYTF.

The chain carries TRBV13 and TRBJ2-7; 8 bases line up with TRBD2. The CDR3 extends over 15 amino acids. The V and J ends lost 5 bases and 3 bases, in that order; junction bases with no gene match: 9. Germline V gene data show CDR1 as PRHDT and CDR2 as FYEKMQ (reference sequence). The CDR3 sequence is CASSLSSSGHYEQYF. The CDR3 DNA is TGTGCCAGCAGCCTGAGCTCTAGCGGGCACTACGAGCAGTACTTC.

The gene calls are TRBV14 and TRBJ2-2; 15 bases line up with TRBD2. Germline CDR1 reads SGHDN; CDR2 reads FVKESK. The ends lost 5 bases at V and 1 base at J; junction bases unmatched: 17. The CDR3 is 22 amino acids. CDR3 in amino acids: CASSLKPGLAGGGHENTGELFF. CDR3 nucleotides: TGTGCCAGCAGCTTGAAGCCGGGACTAGCGGGAGGTGGACACGAGAACACCGGGGAGCTGTTTTTT.

This chain links TRBV19 with TRBJ2-7; TRBD2 matches at 11 bases. Trimming at V came to 5 bases and at J to 4 bases, leaving 7 bases not matched to a gene. CDR3 length: 15 amino acids. From germline, CDR1 is LNHDA and CDR2 SQIVND (reference sequence). The DNA of the CDR3 is TGTGCCAGTAGTCTAAGACTAGCGGGAACTTACGAGCAGTACTTC. This encodes CASSLRLAGTYEQYF.

V and J are TRBV11-2 and TRBJ1-2, with a tentative D call TRBD1 (5 bases). Trimming stripped 5 bases from V and 2 bases from J, with 12 bases between. The V gene's germline CDR1 is SGHAT and CDR2 FQNNGV. The CDR3 sequence is 14 residues long. Here the CDR3 reads CASSAGGANYGYTF. The CDR3 region has the DNA TGTGCCAGCAGCGCGGGCGGGGCAAACTATGGCTACACCTTC.

This clone was recorded once. The chain links TRBV6-5 to TRBJ2-7, with 11 bases lining up with TRBD2. Looked up from germline, CDR1 is MNHEY and CDR2 is SVGAGI. The CDR3 consists of 14 residues. V lost 6 bases to trimming and J lost 4 bases; unmatched junction nucleotides: 5. As DNA, the CDR3 is TGTGCCAGCAGGCGCACTAGCGGGAGTTACGAGCAGTACTTC. Protein product: CASRRTSGSYEQYF.

The chain uses TRBV6-5 and TRBJ2-7; possible D gene TRBD1, 6 bases. Per germline, CDR1 MNHEY and CDR2 SVGAGI. The CDR3 runs to 13 residues. V gave up 2 bases and J gave up 8 bases, with 13 bases separating them. The CDR3 here is CASSYGGTSKQYF. For the CDR3, the DNA is TGTGCCAGCAGTTACGGTGGGACATCCAAGCAGTACTTC.

This chain uses TRBV5-5 with TRBJ2-7; the D gene is possibly TRBD1 (5 bases). There are 16 residues in the CDR3. Germline V gene data show CDR1 as SGHKS and CDR2 as YYEKEE (reference sequence). Trimming left V 4 bases short and J 2 bases short, with 19 bases between. The CDR3 coding sequence is TGTGCCAGCAGCCCGGACGTGGGCAGGGTCCCCTACGAGCAGTACTTC. This translates into CASSPDVGRVPYEQYF.

The chain carries TRBV5-4 and TRBJ1-2, with 7 bases aligning to TRBD1. With 4 bases clipped from V and 7 bases from J, the junction kept 16 bases outside the gene matches. The CDR3 is 16 amino acids. Germline CDR1 SGHNT, CDR2 YYREEE (reference sequence). The CDR3 DNA reads as TGTGCCAGCAGCACACCCGGGGACAGCCTTGGGGTTGGCTACACCTTC. This codes for CASSTPGDSLGVGYTF. The whole variable domain, filled in from reference TRBV5-4 and TRBJ1-2, reads ETGVTQSPTHLIKTRGQQVTLRCSSQSGHNTVSWYQQALGQGPQFIFQYYREEENGRGNFPPRFSGLQFPNYSSELNVNALELDDSALYLCASSTPGDSLGVGYTFGSGTRLTVV.

This clone was observed a single time. The chain couples TRBV6-5 to TRBJ2-6; D not certain. This CDR3 has 15 residues. Looked up from germline, CDR1 is MNHEY and CDR2 is SVGAGI. The V end was cut by 6 bases, the J end by 0 bases, with 9 bases between. The CDR3 sequence is CASSKRSSGANVLTF. The DNA for the CDR3 is TGTGCCAGCAGCAAGCGAAGCTCTGGGGCCAACGTCCTGACTTTC.

The chain has TRBV3-1 (or the pseudogene TRBV3-2) and TRBJ2-3, with D tentatively TRBD2 (6 bases). The CDR3 is 17 residues long. V lost 2 bases and J lost 2, with 17 bases in between. Germline V gives CDR1 LGHDT, CDR2 YNNKEL (reference sequence). This CDR3 reads CASSQPLGGISTDTQYF. CDR3 sequence (DNA): TGTGCCAGCAGCCAACCCTTGGGGGGAATCTCCACAGATACGCAGTATTTT.

V gene TRBV5-1 combines with J gene TRBJ2-3, with TRBD2 matching 13 bases. Germline V gives CDR1 SGHRS, CDR2 YFSETQ. Germline trimming cut 0 bases from V and 6 bases from J; bases unmatched to any gene: 4. This CDR3 is 16 amino acids long. CDR3 sequence reads: CASSLGTSGSSDTQYF. As DNA, the CDR3 is TGCGCCAGCAGCTTGGGGACTAGCGGGAGCTCGGATACGCAGTATTTT.

The CDR3 protein is CASSPAPLAGGNTGELFF. DNA of the CDR3: TGCGCCAGCAGCCCTGCCCCTCTAGCGGGAGGCAACACCGGGGAGCTGTTTTTT. The chain employs TRBV5-1 and TRBJ2-2, with TRBD2 matching over 11 bases. The germline V gene encodes CDR1 SGHRS and CDR2 YFSETQ. The CDR3 has 18 residues. V trimming: 4 bases; J trimming: 2 bases; junction bases outside the gene matches: 10.

This chain connects TRBV5-4 to TRBJ2-3, with D unclear. The CDR3 covers 15 residues. Trimming left V 4 bases short and J 5 bases short, with 17 bases between. The V gene's germline CDR1 is SGHNT and CDR2 YYREEE (reference sequence). CDR3 residues: CASSPQIGLEDTQYF. The CDR3 DNA reads TGTGCCAGCAGCCCCCAGATTGGGCTGGAAGATACGCAGTATTTT.

The CDR3 loop is CSATLLLAGDTQYF. CDR3 nucleotide sequence: TGCAGCGCAACACTACTTCTAGCGGGGGATACGCAGTATTTT. The chain has TRBV29-1 and TRBJ2-3, with 9 bases aligning to TRBD2. Germline V gives CDR1 SQVTM, CDR2 ANQGSEA. Trimming took 7 bases from V and 6 from J; bases not matched to a gene: 11. The CDR3 sequence is 14 residues long.

The chain combines TRBV29-1 with TRBJ1-1; 8 nucleotides match TRBD1. The trim removed 6 bases at V and 3 bases at J, leaving 6 bases unmatched. The germline CDR1 and CDR2 sequences are SQVTM and ANQGSEA. The length of the CDR3 is 13 residues. CDR3 nucleotide sequence: TGCAGCGTCGGACAGGGTGGGGACACTGAAGCTTTCTTT. This gives the protein CSVGQGGDTEAFF.

The count of this clone is one. The chain carries TRBV10-3 and TRBJ2-4; possible D gene TRBD1, 6 bases. Trimming shortened V by 6 bases and J by 6 bases, and 9 bases separated the two germline ends. The germline CDR1 and CDR2 sequences are ENHRY and SYGVKD. CDR3 length: 12 residues. The CDR3 spells CAIRTQGNIQYF. In DNA form, the CDR3 reads TGTGCCATCAGGACACAGGGAAACATTCAGTACTTC.

The chain links TRBV18 to TRBJ2-1; TRBD1 matches 7 bases. Looked up from germline, CDR1 is KGHSH and CDR2 is LQKENI. Trimming cost V 6 bases and J 8 bases; bases outside gene matches: 13. The CDR3 runs 15 residues. The DNA of the CDR3 is TGTGCCAGCTCGCACCCGGACAACAGGGGCGATGAGCAGTTCTTC. It specifies CASSHPDNRGDEQFF.

The rearrangement joins TRBV4-3 to TRBJ2-5; a weak D match, TRBD2 (6 bases). The germline V gene encodes CDR1 LGHNA and CDR2 YSLEER. The ends were cut back, 1 base at V and 1 base at J, with 13 bases in the middle. The CDR3 runs to 16 residues. The CDR3 DNA reads TGCGCCAGCAGCCAAGTGGGGGGAGGACTCCAAGAGACCCAGTACTTC. Protein product: CASSQVGGGLQETQYF.

The chain joins TRBV15 to TRBJ2-3; 8 positions match TRBD1. The CDR3 contains 13 residues. V lost 5 bases and J lost 3; bases outside the gene matches: 1. Germline assignment: CDR1 LNHNV and CDR2 YYDKDF (reference sequence). The CDR3: CATSWTGTDTQYF. CDR3 DNA: TGTGCCACCAGCTGGACAGGGACAGATACGCAGTATTTT.

This chain links TRBV5-4 with TRBJ2-2; tentatively, D is TRBD2 (6 bases). V lost 5 bases and J 5 bases, leaving 19 bases between the germline ends. The CDR3 totals 16 residues. CDR1 and CDR2 from the germline V gene are SGHNT and YYREEE (reference sequence). The CDR3 DNA reads TGTGCCAGCAGGGACGGGAAAGGGAGGCCGACCGGGGAGCTGTTTTTT. It yields the protein CASRDGKGRPTGELFF.

The chain has TRBV5-8 and TRBJ2-3, with 9 bases lining up with TRBD1. The CDR3 runs to 15 residues. Per germline, CDR1 SGHTS and CDR2 YDEGEE. Unmatched junction bases numbered 8, after V lost 6 bases and J lost 3 bases. The CDR3 bases are TGTGCCAGCACCTTAGGGACAGGGTATACAGATACGCAGTATTTT. It codes for CASTLGTGYTDTQYF.

The chain has TRBV6-2 or TRBV6-3 and TRBJ2-7, with 7 bases aligning to TRBD1. J lost 2 bases, V lost 4 bases, and 11 bases had no gene match. Germline lookup yields CDR1 MNHEY and CDR2 SVGEGT. The CDR3 sequence is 16 residues long. CDR3 loop: CASSWIKDRPTYEQYF. The DNA of the CDR3 is TGTGCCAGCAGTTGGATTAAGGACAGGCCCACCTACGAGCAGTACTTC.